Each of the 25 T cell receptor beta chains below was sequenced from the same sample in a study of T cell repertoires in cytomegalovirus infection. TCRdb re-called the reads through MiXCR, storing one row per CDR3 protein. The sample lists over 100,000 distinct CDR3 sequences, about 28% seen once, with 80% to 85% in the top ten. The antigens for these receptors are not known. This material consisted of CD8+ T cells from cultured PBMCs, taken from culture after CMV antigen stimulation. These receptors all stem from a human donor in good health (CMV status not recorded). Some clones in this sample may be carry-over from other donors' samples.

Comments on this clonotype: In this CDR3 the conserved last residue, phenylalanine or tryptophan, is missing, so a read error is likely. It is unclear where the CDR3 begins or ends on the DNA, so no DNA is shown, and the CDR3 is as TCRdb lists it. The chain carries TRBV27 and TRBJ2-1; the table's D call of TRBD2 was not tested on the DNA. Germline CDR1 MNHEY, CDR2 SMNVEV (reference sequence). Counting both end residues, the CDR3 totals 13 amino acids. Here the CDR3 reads CASSNKTSGGRFS.

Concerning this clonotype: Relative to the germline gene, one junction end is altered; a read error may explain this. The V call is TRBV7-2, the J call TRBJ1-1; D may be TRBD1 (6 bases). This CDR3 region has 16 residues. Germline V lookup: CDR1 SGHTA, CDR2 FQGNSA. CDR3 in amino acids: CASSFFRTEGSTESFF. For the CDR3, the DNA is TGTGCCAGCAGCTTTTTCAGGACAGAGGGATCCACTGAATCTTTCTTT.

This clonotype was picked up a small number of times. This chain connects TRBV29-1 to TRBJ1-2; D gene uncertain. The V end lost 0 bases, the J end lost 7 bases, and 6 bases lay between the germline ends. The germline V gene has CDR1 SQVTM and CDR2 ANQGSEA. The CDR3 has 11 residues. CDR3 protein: CSVEDRGGYTF. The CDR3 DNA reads TGCAGCGTTGAAGATCGGGGTGGCTACACCTTC.

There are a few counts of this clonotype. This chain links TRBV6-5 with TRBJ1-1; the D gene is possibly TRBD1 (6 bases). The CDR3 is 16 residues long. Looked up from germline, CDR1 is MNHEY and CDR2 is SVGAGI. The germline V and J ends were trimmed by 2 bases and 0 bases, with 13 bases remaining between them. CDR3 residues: CASSYQGGPMNTEAFF. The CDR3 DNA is TGTGCCAGCAGTTACCAAGGGGGACCCATGAACACTGAAGCTTTCTTT.

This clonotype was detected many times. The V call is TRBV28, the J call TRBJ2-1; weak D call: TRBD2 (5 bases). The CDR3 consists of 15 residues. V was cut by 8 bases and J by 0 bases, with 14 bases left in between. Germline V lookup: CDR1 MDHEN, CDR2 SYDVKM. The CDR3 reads CASQGSWSSYNEQFF. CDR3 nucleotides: TGTGCCAGCCAAGGGAGTTGGAGCTCCTACAATGAGCAGTTCTTC. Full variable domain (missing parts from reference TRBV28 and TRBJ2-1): DVKVTQSSRYLVKRTGEKVFLECVQDMDHENMFWYRQDPGLGLRLIYFSYDVKMKEKGDIPEGYSVSREKKERFSLILESASTNQTSMYLCASQGSWSSYNEQFFGPGTRLTVL.

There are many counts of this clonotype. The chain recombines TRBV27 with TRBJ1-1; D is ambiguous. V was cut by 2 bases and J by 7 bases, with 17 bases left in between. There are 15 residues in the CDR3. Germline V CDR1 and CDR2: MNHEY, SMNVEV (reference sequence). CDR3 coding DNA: TGTGCCAGCAGTTTAGTGGGCACGGGAGCTAATGAAGCTTTCTTT. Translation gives CASSLVGTGANEAFF.

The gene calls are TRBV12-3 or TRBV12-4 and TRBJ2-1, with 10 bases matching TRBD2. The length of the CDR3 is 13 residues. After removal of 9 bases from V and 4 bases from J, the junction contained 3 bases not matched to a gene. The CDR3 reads CASLAGEYNEQFF. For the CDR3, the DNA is TGTGCCAGTCTAGCGGGGGAGTACAATGAGCAGTTCTTC.

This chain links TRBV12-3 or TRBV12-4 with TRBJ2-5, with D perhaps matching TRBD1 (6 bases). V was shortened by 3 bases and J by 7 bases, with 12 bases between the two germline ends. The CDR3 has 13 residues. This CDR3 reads CASSFGGSGTQYF. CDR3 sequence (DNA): TGTGCCAGCAGTTTTGGGGGCTCGGGGACCCAGTACTTC.

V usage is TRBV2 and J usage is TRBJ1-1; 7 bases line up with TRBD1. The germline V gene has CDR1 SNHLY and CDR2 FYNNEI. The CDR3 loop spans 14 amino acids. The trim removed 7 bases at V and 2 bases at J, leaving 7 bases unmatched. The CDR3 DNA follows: TGTGCCAGCACGCAGACAGGGTACAACACTGAAGCTTTCTTT. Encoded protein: CASTQTGYNTEAFF. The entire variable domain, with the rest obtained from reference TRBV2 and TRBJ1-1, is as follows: EPEVTQTPSHQVTQMGQEVILRCVPISNHLYFYWYRQILGQKVEFLVSFYNNEISEKSEIFDDQFSVERPDGSNFTLKIRSTKLEDSAMYFCASTQTGYNTEAFFGQGTRLTVV.

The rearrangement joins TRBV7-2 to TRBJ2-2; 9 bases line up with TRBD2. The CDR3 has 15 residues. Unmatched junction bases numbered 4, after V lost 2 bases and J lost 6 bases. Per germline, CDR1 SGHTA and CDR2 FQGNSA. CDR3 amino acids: CASSLLAGNPGELFF. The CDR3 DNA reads TGTGCCAGCAGCTTACTAGCGGGGAATCCCGGGGAGCTGTTTTTT.

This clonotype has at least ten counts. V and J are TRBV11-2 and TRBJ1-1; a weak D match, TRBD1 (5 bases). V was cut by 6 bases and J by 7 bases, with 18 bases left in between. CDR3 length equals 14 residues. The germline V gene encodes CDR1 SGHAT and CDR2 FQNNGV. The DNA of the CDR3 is TGTGCCAGCAGTCAAGCAGGGCTCGGCGATGAAGCTTTCTTT. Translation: CASSQAGLGDEAFF. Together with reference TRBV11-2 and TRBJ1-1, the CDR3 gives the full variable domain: EAGVAQSPRYKIIEKRQSVAFWCNPISGHATLYWYQQILGQGPKLLIQFQNNGVVDDSQLPKDRFSAERLKGVDSTLKIQPAKLEDSAVYLCASSQAGLGDEAFFGQGTRLTVV.

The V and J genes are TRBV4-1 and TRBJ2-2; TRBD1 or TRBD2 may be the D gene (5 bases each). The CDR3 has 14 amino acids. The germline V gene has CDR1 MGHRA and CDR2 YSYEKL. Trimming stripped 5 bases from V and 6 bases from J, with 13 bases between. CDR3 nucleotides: TGCGCCAGCAGCGGTACGCCGGGACCCGGGGAGCTGTTTTTT. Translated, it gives CASSGTPGPGELFF.

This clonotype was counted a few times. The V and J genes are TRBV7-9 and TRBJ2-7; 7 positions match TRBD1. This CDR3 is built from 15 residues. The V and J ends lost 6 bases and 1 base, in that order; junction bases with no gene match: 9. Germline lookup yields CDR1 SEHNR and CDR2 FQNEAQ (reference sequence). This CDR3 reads CASSTDRAVSYEQYF. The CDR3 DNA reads TGTGCCAGCAGTACCGACAGGGCCGTATCCTACGAGCAGTACTTC.

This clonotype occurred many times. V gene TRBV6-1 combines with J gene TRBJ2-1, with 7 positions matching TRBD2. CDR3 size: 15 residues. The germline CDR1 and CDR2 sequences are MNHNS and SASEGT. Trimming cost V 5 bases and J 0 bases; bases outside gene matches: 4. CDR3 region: CASSYSGDSYNEQFF. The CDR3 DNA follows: TGTGCCAGCAGTTACAGCGGGGACTCCTACAATGAGCAGTTCTTC.

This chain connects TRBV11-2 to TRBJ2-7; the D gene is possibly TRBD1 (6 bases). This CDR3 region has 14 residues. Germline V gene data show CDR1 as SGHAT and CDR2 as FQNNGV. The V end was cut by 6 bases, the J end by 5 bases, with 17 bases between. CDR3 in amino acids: CASSPSPRGDEQYF. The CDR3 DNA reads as TGTGCCAGCAGTCCCTCCCCCAGGGGCGACGAGCAGTACTTC.

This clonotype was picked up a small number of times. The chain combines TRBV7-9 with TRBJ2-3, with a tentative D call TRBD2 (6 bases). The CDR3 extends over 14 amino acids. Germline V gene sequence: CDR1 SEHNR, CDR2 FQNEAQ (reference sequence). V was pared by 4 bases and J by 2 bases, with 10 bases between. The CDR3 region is CASSSWEATDTQYF. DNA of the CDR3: TGTGCCAGCAGCTCATGGGAGGCCACAGATACGCAGTATTTT.

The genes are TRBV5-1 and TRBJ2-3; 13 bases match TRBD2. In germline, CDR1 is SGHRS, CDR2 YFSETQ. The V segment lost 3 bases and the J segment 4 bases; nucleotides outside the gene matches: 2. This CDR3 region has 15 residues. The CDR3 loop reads CASSWTSGGPDTQYF. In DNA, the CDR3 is TGCGCCAGCAGCTGGACTAGCGGGGGCCCAGATACGCAGTATTTT.

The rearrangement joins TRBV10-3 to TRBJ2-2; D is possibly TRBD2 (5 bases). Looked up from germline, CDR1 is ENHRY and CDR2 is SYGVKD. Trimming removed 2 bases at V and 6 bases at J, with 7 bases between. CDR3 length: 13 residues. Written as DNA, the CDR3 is TGTGCCATCAGTGAGGGGAGCCCCGGGGAGCTGTTTTTT. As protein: CAISEGSPGELFF.

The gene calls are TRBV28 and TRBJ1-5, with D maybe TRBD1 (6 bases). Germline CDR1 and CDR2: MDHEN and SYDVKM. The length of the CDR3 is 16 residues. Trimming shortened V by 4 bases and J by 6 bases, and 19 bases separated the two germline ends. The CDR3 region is CASSYTLGGAPQPQHF. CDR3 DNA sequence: TGTGCCAGCAGTTATACACTAGGGGGGGCGCCTCAGCCCCAGCATTTT.

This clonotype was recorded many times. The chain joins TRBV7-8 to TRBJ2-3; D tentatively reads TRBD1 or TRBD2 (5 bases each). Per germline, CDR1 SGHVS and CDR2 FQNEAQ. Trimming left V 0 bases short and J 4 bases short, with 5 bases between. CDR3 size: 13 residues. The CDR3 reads CASSLAGADTQYF. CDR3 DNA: TGTGCCAGCAGCTTAGCGGGGGCAGATACGCAGTATTTT.

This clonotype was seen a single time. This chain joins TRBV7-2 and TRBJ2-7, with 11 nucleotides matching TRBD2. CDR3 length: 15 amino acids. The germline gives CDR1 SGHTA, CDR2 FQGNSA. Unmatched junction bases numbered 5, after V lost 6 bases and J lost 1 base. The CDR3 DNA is TGTGCCAGCAGTCTTAGCGGGGGGGCTTCCTACGAGCAGTACTTC. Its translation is CASSLSGGASYEQYF. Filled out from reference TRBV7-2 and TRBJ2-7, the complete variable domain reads GAGVSQSPSNKVTEKGKDVELRCDPISGHTALYWYRQSLGQGLEFLIYFQGNSAPDKSGLPSDRFSAERTGGSVSTLTIQRTQQEDSAVYLCASSLSGGASYEQYFGPGTRLTVT.

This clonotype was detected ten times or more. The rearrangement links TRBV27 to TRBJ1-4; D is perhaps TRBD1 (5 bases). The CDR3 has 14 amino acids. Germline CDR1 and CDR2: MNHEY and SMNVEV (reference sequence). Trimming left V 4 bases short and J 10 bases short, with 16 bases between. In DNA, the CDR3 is TGTGCCAGCAGTTGGGGACGGTCCGAAGGAAAACTGTTTTTT. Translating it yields CASSWGRSEGKLFF.

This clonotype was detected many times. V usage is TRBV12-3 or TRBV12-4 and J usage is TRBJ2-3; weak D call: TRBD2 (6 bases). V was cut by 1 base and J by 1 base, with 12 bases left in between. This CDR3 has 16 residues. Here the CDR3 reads CASSLGAGWGTDTQYF. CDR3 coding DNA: TGTGCCAGCAGTTTAGGGGCGGGGTGGGGCACAGATACGCAGTATTTT.

CDR3 nucleotide sequence: TGCAGTGCTAGAGATGCGATGAGCTCCTACAATGAGCAGTTCTTC. Translated, it gives CSARDAMSSYNEQFF. The rearrangement links TRBV20-1 to TRBJ2-1; D call uncertain. V was shortened by 0 bases and J by 0 bases, with 9 bases between the two germline ends. The CDR3 extends over 15 amino acids. Germline V gene lookup returns CDR1 DFQATT and CDR2 SNEGSKA (reference sequence).

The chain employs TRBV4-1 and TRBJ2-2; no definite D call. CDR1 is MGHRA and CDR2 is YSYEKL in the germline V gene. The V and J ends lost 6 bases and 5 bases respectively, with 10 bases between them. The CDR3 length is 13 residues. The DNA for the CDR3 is TGCGCCAGCAGTTGGCCCCGGACCGGGGAGCTGTTTTTT. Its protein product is CASSWPRTGELFF.